This T cell receptor (beta chain) derives from a study of CD8 T cells in Susac syndrome (dated by TCRdb to about 2019). Background on the whole study: Whether CD8+ T cell activation and differentiation in Susac syndrome was antigen driven was tested using repertoire sequencing. CD8+ T cell repertoire clonality was compared between 12 healthy donors, around 14 Susac syndrome patients and roughly 15 multiple sclerosis patients. What the authors observed across the whole study: The number of individuals in the TCR sequencing and HLA analysis was acknowledged as relatively small.

V was cut back by 3 bases and J by 2 bases, leaving a gap of 8 bases between them. The germline V gene specifies SGHVS as CDR1 and FQNEAQ as CDR2. Spanning cysteine to phenylalanine, the CDR3 consists of 14 amino acids. Only the CDR3 portion is preserved as DNA: 42 bases, with reading frame beginning at the first base. Notes on this clonotype: This clone's antigen is unknown. Qualities for individual bases were not recorded, and no much larger clone is one base off.

High-throughput TCR beta sequencing profiled peripheral blood CD8+ and CD4+ T cells from healthy donors, Susac syndrome patients and multiple sclerosis patients. The multiple sclerosis controls were treatment-naive patients whose relapsing-remitting disease, either stable or active, fulfilled the revised McDonald criteria. CD8+ TEMRA cells were enriched by FACS, while bulk CD8+ and CD4+ T cells were purified by magnetic negative isolation. Blood was drawn into EDTA tubes, processed within 24 hours, and PBMCs were isolated by density gradient centrifugation. PBMCs intended for TCR sequencing were cryopreserved in liquid nitrogen and thawed later in a water bath at 37 degrees C. The sorted or isolated CD4+, CD8+ and CD8+ TEMRA cells reached a purity of at least 90%. RNA was extracted with the RNeasy kit and roughly 0.5 to 1 ug was reverse transcribed using random hexamers. The immunoSEQ multiplex PCR assay, which covers 54 Vbeta and 13 Jbeta segments, was used to amplify TCR beta CDR3 regions. PCR amplification bias was corrected using a synthetic template baseline for primer optimization and computational correction. For the original study's pipeline: Reads were annotated to V, D and J genes per IMGT and analyzed with immunoSEQ Analyzer, keeping only productive sequences. Clonality was computed as one minus Shannon entropy normalized by log2 of the number of productive unique sequences. Public and private clones were assessed among the 100 most prevalent clones of each patient and control. Clones were defined as Susac-specific if absent from the healthy and MS cohorts, from 900 to 1,300 published viral clones and from other ImmuneACCESS disease sequences. Using fastp trimming at Q25 and MiXCR clonotype assembly, TCRdb reanalyzed the public sequencing data and kept in-frame beta chains. CDR3 protein duplicates are merged, each entry listing the most common genes and DNA. TCRdb, rather than the study authors, made the V and J calls. This sample lists around 140,000 distinct CDR3 sequences; around 80% were detected once. The ten largest clonotypes hold around 0.5% of the sample.

The receptor was derived from a human donor with multiple sclerosis. The chain is encoded by TRBV7-8 joined to TRBJ2-1; there is no confident call for the D gene. Sequencing was carried out using CD8+ T cells from PBMCs. The CDR3 region: CASSFRTPYNEQFF. Read as DNA, the sequence is TGTGCCAGCAGCTTTCGGACCCCCTACAATGAGCAGTTCTTC.